Listed below are T cell receptor beta chains from one sample, sequenced in a study of blood T cell repertoires in COVID-19. Method: immunoSEQ multiplex PCR; TCRdb's copy keeps in-frame clones and lacks some. The table lists around 260,000 clones, 84% of them singletons. Sequenced material: peripheral blood. The receptors originated from a man between 60 and 75 years old with acute or convalescent COVID-19. Each CDR3 is given with its conserved first and last residue. Each record gives: V gene, D gene, clone size, J gene, CDR3 protein, CDR3 DNA. D genes are given only for firm matches. Expanded clones get a size class; other rows say once, few or many, or leave the size out.

TRBV29-1	-	-	TRBJ2-1	CSVPRREAYNEQFF	TGCAGCGTGCCAAGGCGGGAAGCATACAATGAGCAGTTCTTC
TRBV7-6	-	-	TRBJ1-4	CASSLAVQGEKLFF	TGTGCCAGCAGCCTAGCGGTCCAGGGGGAAAAACTGTTTTTT
TRBV5-4	TRBD2	-	TRBJ2-3	CASRRLAGGPRDTQYF	TGTGCCAGCAGGCGACTAGCGGGGGGGCCGAGGGATACGCAGTATTTT
TRBV29-1	-	once	TRBJ2-7	CSVGGSPYEQYF	TGCAGCGTTGGCGGATCCCCCTACGAGCAGTACTTC
TRBV9	TRBD2	-	TRBJ2-3	CASSVGTSGGIGTQYF	TGTGCCAGCAGCGTAGGGACTAGCGGGGGGATCGGTACGCAGTATTTT
TRBV12-3/TRBV12-4	-	-	TRBJ2-1	CASSLGGPEQFF	TGTGCCAGCAGTTTAGGGGGCCCTGAGCAGTTCTTC
TRBV28	TRBD1	-	TRBJ1-1	CASSIGTGIYGEAFF	TGTGCCAGCAGCATAGGGACAGGGATATATGGTGAAGCTTTCTTT
TRBV28	-	-	TRBJ2-7	CASRKRLTYRTYEQYF	TGTGCCAGCAGAAAACGGCTGACCTACAGAACCTACGAGCAGTACTTC
TRBV7-8	-	-	TRBJ1-6	CASSFNRAGPLHF	TGTGCCAGCAGCTTTAACAGGGCCGGGCCCCTCCACTTT
TRBV18	-	-	TRBJ1-1	CASSPIQNTEAFF	TGTGCCAGCTCACCAATCCAGAACACTGAAGCTTTCTTT
TRBV5-4	-	-	TRBJ2-2	CASSAADTGELFF	TGTGCCAGCAGCGCGGCAGACACCGGGGAGCTGTTTTTT
TRBV5-6	-	-	TRBJ1-3	CASSLGSRGGNTIYF	TGTGCCAGCAGCTTGGGTTCCAGGGGAGGAAACACCATATATTTT
TRBV18	TRBD1	-	TRBJ1-4	CASSEGQGHNEKLFF	TGTGCCAGCTCAGAGGGACAGGGGCATAATGAAAAACTGTTTTTT
TRBV7-6	TRBD2	-	TRBJ2-7	CASSSSGSGGQYF	TGTGCCAGCAGCTCTAGCGGGAGCGGAGGGCAGTACTTC
TRBV7-9	-	few	TRBJ2-5	CASSPTVLETQYF	TGTGCCAGCAGCCCGACTGTACTAGAGACCCAGTACTTC
TRBV9	TRBD2	-	TRBJ2-7	CAPTGGVLAGVAAGEQYF	TGTGCCCCTACTGGGGGGGTCCTAGCGGGAGTTGCGGCGGGAGAGCAGTACTTC
TRBV28	-	-	TRBJ1-1	CASSLFLGDTEAFF	TGTGCCAGCAGTTTATTTTTAGGGGACACTGAAGCTTTCTTT
TRBV6-2/TRBV6-3	-	-	TRBJ2-1	CASSSRTFYGNEQFF	TGTGCCAGCAGCAGTCGGACTTTCTACGGCAATGAGCAGTTCTTC
TRBV7-7	-	-	TRBJ2-2	CASSSLDAQGPDTGELFF	TGTGCTAGCAGCTCGCTCGATGCCCAGGGGCCTGACACCGGGGAGCTGTTTTTT
TRBV15	TRBD2	-	TRBJ2-1	CATSRGLAPYNEQFF	TGTGCCACCAGCAGAGGACTAGCTCCATACAATGAGCAGTTCTTC
TRBV28	TRBD2	-	TRBJ2-2	CASSSLAGVNTGELFF	TGTGCCAGCAGTTCATTAGCGGGAGTGAACACCGGGGAGCTGTTTTTT
TRBV27	-	-	TRBJ1-1	CASTPRGLVTEAFF	TGTGCCAGCACCCCGCGGGGGCTAGTAACTGAAGCTTTCTTT
TRBV9	-	-	TRBJ1-1	CASSPGGVSTEAFF	TGTGCCAGCAGCCCCGGGGGGGTGAGCACTGAAGCTTTCTTT
TRBV5-5	-	-	TRBJ1-1	CASSASSRPTNTEAFF	TGTGCCAGCAGCGCCTCGAGCAGGCCGACGAACACTGAAGCTTTCTTT
TRBV28	-	-	TRBJ2-7	CASTASSYEQYF	TGTGCCAGCACAGCTAGCTCCTACGAGCAGTACTTC
TRBV5-5	-	-	TRBJ1-3	CASSLAPTASSGNTIYF	TGTGCCAGCAGCTTGGCTCCGACCGCTAGCTCTGGAAACACCATATATTTT
TRBV19	-	-	TRBJ1-3	CASRDRRSGNTIYF	TGTGCCAGTAGAGACAGACGCTCTGGAAACACCATATATTTT
TRBV5-1	-	-	TRBJ2-7	CASSPGLREQYF	TGCGCCAGCAGCCCGGGTCTCCGCGAGCAGTACTTC
TRBV3-1/TRBV3-2	TRBD2	-	TRBJ2-1	CASRPAGGPYNEQFF	TGTGCCAGCAGGCCAGCGGGGGGCCCCTACAATGAGCAGTTCTTC
TRBV18	TRBD1	-	TRBJ2-1	CASSPPGQGSTNEQFF	TGTGCCAGCTCACCCCCGGGACAGGGTTCTACGAATGAGCAGTTCTTC
TRBV28	TRBD1	-	TRBJ2-1	CASSLHSTGVVEQFF	TGTGCCAGCAGTCTCCACTCGACAGGGGTGGTTGAGCAGTTCTTC
TRBV6-6	-	-	TRBJ1-5	CASSYSARVHQPQHF	TGTGCCAGCAGTTACTCAGCCAGGGTCCATCAGCCCCAGCATTTT